This T cell receptor (beta chain) stems from a study of blood T cell repertoires in COVID-19 (dated by TCRdb to the early 2020s). Background for the entire study: Samples from collaborators originated in the United States, Italy and Spain and spanned both the acute and convalescent phases of COVID-19. The prospective study material was composed of cDNA or gDNA derived from T cells, B-cell-depleted T cells, or PBMCs. Subjects who had been exposed to COVID-19, were actively infected with it, or had recovered from it provided the deeply sampled blood TCRbeta repertoires that made up the dataset. The repertoires were made available in a free public database intended to serve as a resource for research on the immune response to SARS-CoV-2. The samples were drawn from the first 160 participants of the ongoing ImmuneRACE study and from 1,254 subjects provided by 6 global collaborators. The sample metadata nearly always contained a de-identified subject ID, COVID-19 status, age in years and sex. Where available, HLA class I and class II types were taken from metadata supplied by the sample provider and were not determined by assay-based typing.

TCRbeta CDR3 regions were amplified from genomic DNA by means of the immunoSEQ Assay, a bias-controlled multiplex PCR. The authors processed their data as follows. The number of nucleated cells in each sample was estimated by amplification of reference gene primers within the assay. To quantify the absolute abundance of each unique TCRbeta CDR3 rearrangement, sequence reads were collapsed and filtered. For each sample, productive Simpson clonality was calculated as the square root of Simpson's diversity index across productive rearrangements. In TCRdb, the immuneACCESS table is reduced to in-frame sequences with V and J assigned. These tables do not hold every clone; where another copy was compared, an unresolved V gene accounts for under half, and the others remain unexplained. V and J calls and clone size are as listed in that table; D and trimming were resolved from the DNA. Across this sample there are approximately 120,000 clones, with approximately 87% seen only once. 5.5% to 8% of the sample rests with the top ten.

General findings and caveats noted by the study authors: The quantity of clinical and demographic metadata differed by source and by participant and was supplied without curation.

From the germline V gene, CDR1 is SGDLS and CDR2 is YYNGEE. Inclusive of the bounding cysteine and phenylalanine, the CDR3 is 16 residues long. Only the CDR3 portion is preserved as DNA: 48 bases, with reading frame beginning at the first base. V lost 0 bases and J lost 10 bases, and the count of bases not matched to a germline gene is 5. This clone was seen a handful of times. Its antigen target is currently unknown. No much larger clone exists at a distance of one base, and base qualities are not known. The collaborating institutions used their own protocols to collect whole blood in K2EDTA tubes. For TCRbeta analysis, collaborators shipped samples in one of three forms: frozen whole blood, isolated PBMCs, or DNA extracted from either of those sample types.

The chain couples TRBV9 to TRBJ1-6; TRBD1 fits 12 bases in the junction. Sequencing was performed on peripheral blood. The source of this sequence is a woman in her forties or fifties with acute or convalescent COVID-19. The DNA reads as follows: TGTGCCAGCAGCGTAGGGTCCGGGACAGGGGGCTCACCCCTCCACTTT. Protein translation: CASSVGSGTGGSPLHF.